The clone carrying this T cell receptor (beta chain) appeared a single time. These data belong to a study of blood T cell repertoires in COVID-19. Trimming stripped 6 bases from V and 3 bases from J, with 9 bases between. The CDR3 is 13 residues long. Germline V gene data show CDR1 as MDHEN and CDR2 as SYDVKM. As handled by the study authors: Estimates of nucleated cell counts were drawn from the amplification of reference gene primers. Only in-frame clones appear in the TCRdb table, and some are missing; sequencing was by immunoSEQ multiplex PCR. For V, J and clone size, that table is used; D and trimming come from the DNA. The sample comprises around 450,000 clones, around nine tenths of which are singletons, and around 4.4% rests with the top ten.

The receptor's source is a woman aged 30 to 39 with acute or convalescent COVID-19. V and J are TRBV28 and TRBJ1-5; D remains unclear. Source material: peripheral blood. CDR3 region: CASRAGFNQPQHF. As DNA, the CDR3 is TGTGCCAGCAGGGCAGGATTCAATCAGCCCCAGCATTTT. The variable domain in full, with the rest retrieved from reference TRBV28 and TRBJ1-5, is DVKVTQSSRYLVKRTGEKVFLECVQDMDHENMFWYRQDPGLGLRLIYFSYDVKMKEKGDIPEGYSVSREKKERFSLILESASTNQTSMYLCASRAGFNQPQHFGDGTRLSIL.